Detailed here is one T cell receptor (beta chain). This sample was included in a study of cytomegalovirus exposure and HLA in healthy donors. This CDR3 contains 16 residues. Germline V CDR1 and CDR2: MGHDK, SYGVNS. This PCR relied on a set of 60 Vbeta primers and 13 Jbeta primers. Sequencing was performed with immunoSEQ multiplex PCR; in TCRdb, only in-frame clones are kept and a portion is missing. The sample shows 150,000 or so clones, 60% to 80% of them seen only once. The chain couples TRBV25-1 to TRBJ2-5; no clear D. TRBJ2-7 matches the DNA end more closely, so the J call is doubtful. The sample consisted of PBMCs. The source of this sequence is a man in his forties or fifties in good health and CMV-seropositive. The CDR3 is CASSDRPDIRTYEQYF. The CDR3 DNA reads as TGTGCCAGCAGTGACCGACCCGACATCCGTACCTACGAGCAGTACTTC.